This T cell receptor beta chain was observed in a study of blood T cell repertoires in COVID-19. Looking at the study overall: T cells, B-cell-depleted T cells, or PBMCs provided the cDNA or gDNA that served as material.

J lost 5 bases, V lost 4 bases, and 6 bases had no gene match. Germline values: CDR1 SGHRS, CDR2 YFSETQ. The CDR3 contains 15 residues. Per the original data handling: Nucleated cell counts were estimated from reference gene primer amplification. Generated by immunoSEQ multiplex PCR, the TCRdb table keeps only in-frame clones and is missing some. V, J and clone size are those of that table, while D and trimming were read from the DNA. The sample has 200,000 to 300,000 clones; 70% to 85% are singletons. The V and J genes are TRBV5-1 and TRBJ2-3; 11 positions match TRBD2. This receptor was obtained from a woman at least 80 years old with acute or convalescent COVID-19. Sequencing used peripheral blood. The CDR3 spells CASSLSTSGGDTQYF. DNA of the CDR3: TGCGCCAGCAGCCTCTCTACTAGCGGGGGAGATACGCAGTATTTT. Full variable domain (rest looked up from reference TRBV5-1 and TRBJ2-3): KAGVTQTPRYLIKTRGQQVTLSCSPISGHRSVSWYQQTPGQGLQFLFEYFSETQRNKGNFPGRFSGRQFSNSRSEMNVSTLELGDSALYLCASSLSTSGGDTQYFGPGTRLTVL.